Listed below are T cell receptor beta chains from one sample, sequenced in a study of cytomegalovirus exposure and HLA in healthy donors. TCRdb's copy holds only in-frame clones and misses some; the assay was immunoSEQ multiplex PCR. The top ten hold around 2.2% of the sample, which has tens of thousands of clones, roughly 95% seen once. The sample comprised PBMCs. The receptors were sampled from a man aged 18 to 30 in good health and CMV-seronegative. The CDR3 runs from the conserved cysteine through the conserved F or W. The D gene is left open where the match is weak. Where a row states a size, it is once, few, many or the class of an expanded clone; other rows omit it.

J	size	D	V	CDR3	DNA
TRBJ2-5	-	TRBD2	TRBV4-1	CASSQDSRVVAGGPRETQYF	TGCGCCAGCAGCCAAGATAGCAGGGTTGTAGCGGGAGGGCCCAGGGAGACCCAGTACTTC
TRBJ1-4	-	TRBD1	TRBV11-2	CASSSGQGSEKLFF	TGTGCCAGCAGCTCGGGACAGGGAAGCGAAAAACTGTTTTTT
TRBJ2-3	-	TRBD2	TRBV5-1	CASSKGLAGDTQYF	TGCGCCAGCAGCAAGGGACTAGCGGGAGATACGCAGTATTTT
TRBJ2-1	-	TRBD2	TRBV9	CASSVASAGGNEQFF	TGTGCCAGCAGCGTAGCTTCCGCGGGAGGAAATGAGCAGTTCTTC
TRBJ2-5	-	-	TRBV6-5	CASSRLQETQYF	TGTGCCAGCAGCCGACTCCAAGAGACCCAGTACTTC
TRBJ1-1	-	-	TRBV4-1	CASSPQGGSRFGAFF	TGCGCCAGCAGCCCACAAGGAGGCAGCCGGTTTGGAGCTTTCTTT
TRBJ1-3	-	-	TRBV2	CASSASGGQGGNTIYF	TGTGCCAGCAGTGCATCCGGGGGGCAAGGAGGAAACACCATATATTTT
TRBJ2-1	-	TRBD2	TRBV4-1	CASSQDESAGGRYNEQFF	TGCGCCAGCAGCCAAGATGAGTCAGCGGGAGGACGGTACAATGAGCAGTTCTTC
TRBJ2-3	-	TRBD1	TRBV28	CASSFTGGLDTQYF	TGTGCCAGCAGTTTCACAGGGGGCCTAGATACGCAGTATTTT
TRBJ2-3	-	TRBD1	TRBV6-5	CASKRTGGTDTQYF	TGTGCCAGCAAAAGGACAGGGGGGACAGATACGCAGTATTTT
TRBJ1-6	-	TRBD1	TRBV28	CASSRQGVYNSPLHF	TGTGCCAGCAGTAGACAGGGGGTGTATAATTCACCCCTCCACTTT
TRBJ2-7	-	TRBD2	TRBV5-1	CASSGAGGGRNEQYF	TGCGCCAGCAGCGGGGCGGGAGGGGGAAGAAACGAGCAGTACTTC
TRBJ2-1	-	TRBD1	TRBV11-2	CASSDRGTYNEQFF	TGTGCCAGCAGCGACAGGGGCACCTACAATGAGCAGTTCTTC
TRBJ2-7	-	TRBD2	TRBV30	CAWRGSGSYEQYF	TGTGCCTGGAGAGGGAGCGGGAGTTACGAGCAGTACTTC
TRBJ1-2	-	-	TRBV10-3	CAISERVGYGYTF	TGTGCCATCAGTGAGCGGGTGGGCTATGGCTACACCTTC
TRBJ1-5	-	-	TRBV28	CASKGGDLNQPQHF	TGTGCCAGCAAGGGAGGGGACCTCAATCAGCCCCAGCATTTT
TRBJ1-1	-	-	TRBV4-1	CASSQGTAEAFF	TGCGCCAGCAGCCAAGGGACAGCTGAAGCTTTCTTT
TRBJ1-3	-	-	TRBV7-7	CASSLERVKGRIGNTIYF	TGTGCTAGCAGCTTAGAGAGGGTTAAGGGCAGGATCGGAAACACCATATATTTT
TRBJ2-1	-	TRBD1	TRBV29-1	CSVDPGQGYYNEQFF	TGCAGCGTTGATCCTGGACAGGGTTACTACAATGAGCAGTTCTTC
TRBJ2-1	-	TRBD2	TRBV7-8	CASSLGWEGEQFF	TGTGCCAGCAGCTTAGGGTGGGAGGGTGAGCAGTTCTTC
TRBJ2-1	once	TRBD2	TRBV19	CASSLAGYRANEQFF	TGTGCCAGTAGCCTAGCGGGATATCGAGCCAATGAGCAGTTCTTC
TRBJ2-7	once	-	TRBV6-5	CASSYRQFYEQYF	TGTGCCAGCAGTTATAGACAGTTCTACGAGCAGTACTTC
TRBJ1-1	-	TRBD1	TRBV5-3	CARSLGFRGLLTEAFF	TGTGCCAGAAGCTTGGGCTTCAGGGGGCTGTTGACTGAAGCTTTCTTT
TRBJ2-2	once	TRBD1	TRBV10-3	CAISESSGTGAGELFF	TGTGCCATCAGTGAGTCGTCGGGGACAGGGGCCGGGGAGCTGTTTTTT
TRBJ2-1	-	TRBD2	TRBV7-6	CASSLRLAETYNEQFF	TGTGCCAGCAGCTTAAGACTAGCGGAGACCTACAATGAGCAGTTCTTC
TRBJ2-2	-	-	TRBV29-1	CSVVRRVELFF	TGCAGCGTTGTCCGCAGGGTGGAGCTGTTTTTT
TRBJ1-1	-	-	TRBV28	CASSLGRVTTEAFF	TGTGCCAGCAGTTTGGGCAGGGTGACCACTGAAGCTTTCTTT
TRBJ2-3	-	TRBD2	TRBV6-1	CASSEMAAGGTDTQYF	TGTGCCAGCAGTGAGATGGCAGCGGGAGGTACAGATACGCAGTATTTT
TRBJ2-3	-	TRBD2	TRBV18	CASAGLADTDTQYF	TGTGCCAGCGCGGGACTAGCGGACACAGATACGCAGTATTTT
TRBJ2-4	-	-	TRBV2	CASRQTLAKNIQYF	TGTGCCAGCAGACAGACATTAGCCAAAAACATTCAGTACTTC
TRBJ2-5	-	-	TRBV5-6	CASSLAGSGETQYF	TGTGCCAGCAGCTTAGCGGGTTCCGGAGAGACCCAGTACTTC
TRBJ1-6	-	-	TRBV9	CASSVERNNSPLHF	TGTGCCAGCAGCGTAGAGAGGAACAATTCACCCCTCCACTTT
TRBJ1-5	-	-	TRBV5-6	CASSRAQQGTQPQHF	TGTGCCAGCTCTCGTGCCCAACAGGGTACGCAGCCCCAGCATTTT
TRBJ2-2	once	TRBD1	TRBV18	CASSPNRQGYTGELFF	TGTGCCAGCTCACCAAATCGACAGGGATACACCGGGGAGCTGTTTTTT
TRBJ2-4	-	-	TRBV28	CASKSIAKNIQYF	TGTGCCAGCAAGTCTATAGCCAAAAACATTCAGTACTTC
TRBJ1-5	-	-	TRBV6-6	CASSSSGSNQPQHF	TGTGCCAGCAGTTCGTCAGGGAGCAATCAGCCCCAGCATTTT
TRBJ2-1	-	TRBD2	TRBV5-1	CASSFVLAGGQDEQFF	TGCGCCAGCAGCTTCGTACTAGCGGGAGGGCAGGATGAGCAGTTCTTC
TRBJ2-1	-	TRBD2	TRBV5-1	CASSLVGLEAYNEQFF	TGCGCCAGCAGCTTGGTAGGACTAGAAGCCTACAATGAGCAGTTCTTC
TRBJ2-5	-	-	TRBV19	CASSIAGGQETQYF	TGTGCCAGTAGTATCGCAGGGGGGCAAGAGACCCAGTACTTC
TRBJ2-3	-	TRBD2	TRBV27	CASTLAGTSTDTQYF	TGTGCCAGCACACTAGCGGGAACTAGCACAGATACGCAGTATTTT
TRBJ2-2	-	TRBD2	TRBV7-3	CASSPLGGSTGELFF	TGTGCCAGCAGTCCCTTGGGGGGGAGTACCGGGGAGCTGTTTTTT
TRBJ1-2	-	-	TRBV18	CASSPNVDLDLHGYTF	TGTGCCAGCTCACCAAACGTAGACCTCGACTTACATGGCTACACCTTC
TRBJ2-5	-	-	TRBV6-1	CASRQRQETQYF	TGTGCCAGCAGGCAGCGGCAAGAGACCCAGTACTTC